The 3 T cell receptor beta chains below come from one sample, sequenced in a study of cytomegalovirus exposure and HLA in healthy donors. Sequenced by immunoSEQ multiplex PCR; TCRdb stores in-frame clones only, minus some. The sample lists around 56,000 clones, approximately 92% occurring once. The source material was PBMCs. Receptor source: a woman younger than 30 in good health and CMV-seronegative.

The chain combines TRBV18 with TRBJ1-2, with TRBD1 as a possible D gene (5 bases). Germline V gene sequence: CDR1 KGHSH, CDR2 LQKENI. The CDR3 loop spans 15 amino acids. V lost 3 bases to trimming and J lost 4 bases, with 15 bases between them. The CDR3 DNA is TGTGCCAGCTCACCCGCCGGAGGGGAGAGCTATGGCTACACCTTC. Translated: CASSPAGGESYGYTF.

The V gene is TRBV30, the J gene TRBJ2-7; D call uncertain. V was trimmed by 3 bases and J by 4 bases, leaving 7 bases between them. Per germline, CDR1 GTSNPN and CDR2 SVGIG (reference sequence). This CDR3 comprises 11 residues. CDR3 DNA sequence: TGTGCCTGGAGGACCGGGTACGAGCAGTACTTC. It is translated as CAWRTGYEQYF.

CDR3 coding DNA: TGCAGCGTTGAAGAGGGACACCTCTACAATGAGCAGTTCTTC. It encodes CSVEEGHLYNEQFF. J is TRBJ2-1 and V is TRBV29-1, with D possibly matching TRBD1 (6 bases). The V gene's germline CDR1 is SQVTM and CDR2 ANQGSEA. The CDR3 totals 14 residues. Between the trimmed V and J ends, which lost 0 bases and 3 bases, there was a span of 9 bases.